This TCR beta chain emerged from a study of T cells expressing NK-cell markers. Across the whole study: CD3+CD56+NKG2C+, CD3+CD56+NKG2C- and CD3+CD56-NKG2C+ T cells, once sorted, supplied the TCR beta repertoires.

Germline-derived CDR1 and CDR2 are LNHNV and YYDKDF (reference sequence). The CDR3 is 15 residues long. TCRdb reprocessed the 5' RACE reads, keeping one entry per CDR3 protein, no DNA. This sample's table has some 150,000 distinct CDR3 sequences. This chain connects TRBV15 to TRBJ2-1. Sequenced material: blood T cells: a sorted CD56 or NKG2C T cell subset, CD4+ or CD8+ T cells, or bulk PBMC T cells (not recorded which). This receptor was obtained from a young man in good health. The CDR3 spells CATLDLESSDNEQFF. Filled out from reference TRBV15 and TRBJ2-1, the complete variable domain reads DAMVIQNPRYQVTQFGKPVTLSCSQTLNHNVMYWYQQKSSQAPKLLFHYYDKDFNNEADTPDNFQSRRPNTSFCFLDIRSPGLGDTAMYLCATLDLESSDNEQFFGPGTRLTVL.